This T cell receptor (beta chain) derives from a study of PD-L1 blockade in urothelial cancer. Study as a whole: Blood samples contained a median about 130,000 T cells.

The CDR3 is 13 amino acids. Trimming removed 7 bases from V and 6 bases from J; junction bases left unmatched: 6. CDR1 and CDR2 from the germline V gene are MRHNA and SNTAGT. This clone was recorded many times. Spiking each PCR with synthetic TCR analog templates was performed. TCRdb keeps only in-frame clones here, not all; method: immunoSEQ multiplex PCR. The sample lists some 53,000 clones, roughly 80% occurring once. The time point was: pretreatment peripheral blood. Locally advanced or metastatic urothelial carcinoma was diagnosed in the patients. The rearrangement links TRBV6-4 to TRBJ1-5, with 7 bases matching TRBD1. This clonotype was obtained from a man aged 65 to 79 with urothelial cancer. Sequenced here: PBMCs, sampled around atezolizumab (anti-PD-L1) treatment. The CDR3 nucleotides read TGTGCCAGCATCGACAGGGACGGTCAGCCCCAGCATTTT. Translating gives CASIDRDGQPQHF.